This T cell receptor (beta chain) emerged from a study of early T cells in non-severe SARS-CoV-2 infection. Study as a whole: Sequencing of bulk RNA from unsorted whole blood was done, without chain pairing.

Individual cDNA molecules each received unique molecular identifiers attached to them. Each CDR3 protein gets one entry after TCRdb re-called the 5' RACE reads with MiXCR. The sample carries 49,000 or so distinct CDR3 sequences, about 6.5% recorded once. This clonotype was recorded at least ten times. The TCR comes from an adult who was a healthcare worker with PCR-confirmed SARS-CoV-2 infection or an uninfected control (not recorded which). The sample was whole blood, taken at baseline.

CDR3: CASSHTRGTYEQYF. The CDR3 region has the DNA TGTGCCAGCAGTCACACCAGGGGGACCTACGAGCAGTACTTC. This sequence joins TRBV12-3 or TRBV12-4 and TRBJ2-7, with 7 bases identical to TRBD1. V was pared by 5 bases and J by 2 bases, with 6 bases of the junction left unmatched. The CDR3 is 14 residues long.